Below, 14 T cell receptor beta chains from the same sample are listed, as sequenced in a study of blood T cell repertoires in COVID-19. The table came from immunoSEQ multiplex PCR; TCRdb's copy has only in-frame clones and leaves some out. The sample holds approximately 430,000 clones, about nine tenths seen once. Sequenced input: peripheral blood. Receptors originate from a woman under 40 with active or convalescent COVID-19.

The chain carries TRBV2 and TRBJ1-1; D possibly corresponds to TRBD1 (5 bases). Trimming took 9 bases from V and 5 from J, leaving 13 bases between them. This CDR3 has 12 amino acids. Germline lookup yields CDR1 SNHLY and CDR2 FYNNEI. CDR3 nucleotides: TGTGCCAGTGGGGGGAGGTTGACTGAAGCTTTCTTT. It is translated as CASGGRLTEAFF.

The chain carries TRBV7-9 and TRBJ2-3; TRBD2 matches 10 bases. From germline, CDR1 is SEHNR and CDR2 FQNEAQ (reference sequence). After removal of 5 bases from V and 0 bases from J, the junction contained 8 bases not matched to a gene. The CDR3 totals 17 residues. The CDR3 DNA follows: TGTGCCAGCAGCCCTCCTACTAGCGGGGTGAGCACAGATACGCAGTATTTT. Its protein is CASSPPTSGVSTDTQYF.

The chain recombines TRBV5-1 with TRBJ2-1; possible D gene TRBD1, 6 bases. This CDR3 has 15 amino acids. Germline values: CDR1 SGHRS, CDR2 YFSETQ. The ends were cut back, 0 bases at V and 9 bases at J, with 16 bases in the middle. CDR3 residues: CASSLASTGRSEQFF. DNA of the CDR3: TGCGCCAGCAGCTTGGCCTCCACAGGGCGAAGTGAGCAGTTCTTC.

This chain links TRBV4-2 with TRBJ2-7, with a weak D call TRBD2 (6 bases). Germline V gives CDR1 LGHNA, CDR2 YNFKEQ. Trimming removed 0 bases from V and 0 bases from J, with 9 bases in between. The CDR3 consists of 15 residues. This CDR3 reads CASSQDRGYSYEQYF. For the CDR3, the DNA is TGTGCCAGCAGCCAAGATCGGGGGTACTCCTACGAGCAGTACTTC.

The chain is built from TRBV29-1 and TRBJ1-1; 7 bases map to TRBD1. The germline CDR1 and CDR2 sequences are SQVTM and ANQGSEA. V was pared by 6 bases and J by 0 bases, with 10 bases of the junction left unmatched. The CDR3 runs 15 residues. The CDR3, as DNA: TGCAGCGTATTAGGACAGGACCTCATGAACACTGAAGCTTTCTTT. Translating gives CSVLGQDLMNTEAFF. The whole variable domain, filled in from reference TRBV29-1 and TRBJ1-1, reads SAVISQKPSRDICQRGTSLTIQCQVDSQVTMMFWYRQQPGQSLTLIATANQGSEATYESGFVIDKFPISRPNLTFSTLTVSNMSPEDSSIYLCSVLGQDLMNTEAFFGQGTRLTVV.

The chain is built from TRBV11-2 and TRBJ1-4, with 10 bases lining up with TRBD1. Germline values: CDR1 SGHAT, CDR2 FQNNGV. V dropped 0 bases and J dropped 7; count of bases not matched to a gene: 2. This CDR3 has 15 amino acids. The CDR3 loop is CASSLDWTGGEKLFF. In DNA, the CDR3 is TGTGCCAGCAGCTTAGATTGGACAGGGGGTGAAAAACTGTTTTTT.

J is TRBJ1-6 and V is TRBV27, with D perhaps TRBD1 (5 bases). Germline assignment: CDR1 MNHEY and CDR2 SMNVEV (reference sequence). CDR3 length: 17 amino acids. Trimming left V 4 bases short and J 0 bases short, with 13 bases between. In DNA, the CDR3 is TGTGCCAGCAGTTCAGGGACTGGGAGCTCCTATAATTCACCCCTCCACTTT. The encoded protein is CASSSGTGSSYNSPLHF.

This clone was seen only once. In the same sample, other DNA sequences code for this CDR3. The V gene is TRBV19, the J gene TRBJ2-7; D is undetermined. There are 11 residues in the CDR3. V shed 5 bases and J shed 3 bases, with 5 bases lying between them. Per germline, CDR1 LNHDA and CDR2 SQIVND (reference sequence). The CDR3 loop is CASSSLYEQYF. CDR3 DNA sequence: TGTGCCAGTAGTTCCCTCTACGAGCAGTACTTC.

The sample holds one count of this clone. CDR3: CASSLVGGVGNTIYF. The DNA of the CDR3 is TGTGCCAGCAGCTTAGTAGGGGGAGTTGGAAACACCATATATTTT. This chain links TRBV7-2 with TRBJ1-3, with D perhaps matching TRBD1 (6 bases). Germline CDR1 and CDR2: SGHTA and FQGNSA. The CDR3 consists of 15 residues. V was pared by 1 base and J by 3 bases, with 10 bases between.

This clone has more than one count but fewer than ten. The CDR3 nucleotides are TGTGCCAGCAGTGCTCAGGGGGCGATGGATGGCTACACCTTC. As protein: CASSAQGAMDGYTF. The chain carries TRBV2 and TRBJ1-2; 8 nucleotides line up with TRBD1. V shed 4 bases, J shed 6 bases, and the junction held 7 bases outside the gene matches. The CDR3 is 14 residues long. Germline CDR1 SNHLY, CDR2 FYNNEI. Full variable domain (missing parts from reference TRBV2 and TRBJ1-2): EPEVTQTPSHQVTQMGQEVILRCVPISNHLYFYWYRQILGQKVEFLVSFYNNEISEKSEIFDDQFSVERPDGSNFTLKIRSTKLEDSAMYFCASSAQGAMDGYTFGSGTRLTVV.

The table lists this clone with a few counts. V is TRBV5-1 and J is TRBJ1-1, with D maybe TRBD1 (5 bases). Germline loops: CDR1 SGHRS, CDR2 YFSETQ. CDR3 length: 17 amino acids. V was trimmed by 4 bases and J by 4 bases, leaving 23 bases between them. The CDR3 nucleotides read TGCGCCAGCAGCCCCCTGGGGCCGCTCGTAGTCCCCACTGAAGCTTTCTTT. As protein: CASSPLGPLVVPTEAFF.

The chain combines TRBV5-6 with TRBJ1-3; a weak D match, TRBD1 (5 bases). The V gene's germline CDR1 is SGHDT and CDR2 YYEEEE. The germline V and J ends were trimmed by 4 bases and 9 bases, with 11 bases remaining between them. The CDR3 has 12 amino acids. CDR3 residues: CASSSRATTIYF. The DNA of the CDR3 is TGTGCCAGCAGCAGCAGGGCCACCACCATATATTTT.

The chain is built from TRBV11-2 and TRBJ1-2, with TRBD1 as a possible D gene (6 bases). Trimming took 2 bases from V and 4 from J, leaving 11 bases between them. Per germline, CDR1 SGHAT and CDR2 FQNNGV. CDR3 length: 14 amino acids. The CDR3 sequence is CASSLSQGSYGYTF. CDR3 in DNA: TGTGCCAGCAGCTTAAGCCAGGGGAGCTATGGCTACACCTTC. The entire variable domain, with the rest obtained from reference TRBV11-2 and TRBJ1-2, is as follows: EAGVAQSPRYKIIEKRQSVAFWCNPISGHATLYWYQQILGQGPKLLIQFQNNGVVDDSQLPKDRFSAERLKGVDSTLKIQPAKLEDSAVYLCASSLSQGSYGYTFGSGTRLTVV.

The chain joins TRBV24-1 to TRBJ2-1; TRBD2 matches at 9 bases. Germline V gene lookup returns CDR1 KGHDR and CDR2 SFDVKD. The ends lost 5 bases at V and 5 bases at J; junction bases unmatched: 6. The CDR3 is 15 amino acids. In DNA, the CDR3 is TGTGCCACCAGTGGTCCGACTAGCGGAGACAATGAGCAGTTCTTC. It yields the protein CATSGPTSGDNEQFF.